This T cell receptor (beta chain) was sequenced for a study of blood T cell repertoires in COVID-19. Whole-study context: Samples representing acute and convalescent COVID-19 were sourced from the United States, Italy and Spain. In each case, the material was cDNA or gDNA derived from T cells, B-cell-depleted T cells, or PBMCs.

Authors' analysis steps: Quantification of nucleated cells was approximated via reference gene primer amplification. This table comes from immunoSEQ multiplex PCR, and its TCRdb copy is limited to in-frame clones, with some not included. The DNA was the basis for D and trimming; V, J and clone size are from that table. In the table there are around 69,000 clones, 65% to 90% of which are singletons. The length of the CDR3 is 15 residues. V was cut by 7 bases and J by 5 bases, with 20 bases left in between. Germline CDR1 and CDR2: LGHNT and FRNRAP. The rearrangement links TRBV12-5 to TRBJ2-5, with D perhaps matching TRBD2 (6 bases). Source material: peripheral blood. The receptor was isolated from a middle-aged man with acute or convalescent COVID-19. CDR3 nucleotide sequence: TGTGCTAGTGTTTCGGTCCGAGCCGGAGGGGAGACCCAGTACTTC. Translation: CASVSVRAGGETQYF.